What follows are 9 T cell receptor beta chains derived from one specimen sequenced in a study of blood T cell repertoires in COVID-19. Data came from immunoSEQ multiplex PCR; TCRdb stores just in-frame clones and leaves some out. The repertoire holds over 350,000 clones, with more than 75% as singletons. Specimen: PBMCs or T cells enriched from blood (not recorded which). These receptors originate from a woman aged 18 to 35 who had recovered from COVID-19.

The chain joins TRBV18 to TRBJ2-2, with 9 bases aligning to TRBD1. Germline V gene sequence: CDR1 KGHSH, CDR2 LQKENI. V lost 6 bases, J lost 6 bases, and 11 bases stayed unmatched. The CDR3 sequence is 16 residues long. This CDR3 is CASSTGQGWLAGELFF. The CDR3 DNA sequence: TGTGCCAGCTCGACTGGACAGGGGTGGCTCGCCGGGGAGCTGTTTTTT.

The rearrangement links TRBV19 to TRBJ2-3, with TRBD2 identical over 11 bases. The germline V gene has CDR1 LNHDA and CDR2 SQIVND (reference sequence). The CDR3 is made up of 15 amino acids. V lost 5 bases and J lost 3; bases outside the gene matches: 4. Here the CDR3 reads CASSFASGGTDTQYF. The CDR3 region has the DNA TGTGCCAGTAGTTTCGCTAGCGGGGGGACAGATACGCAGTATTTT.

V is TRBV7-2 and J is TRBJ1-6; D is perhaps TRBD1 (6 bases). The germline V gene has CDR1 SGHTA and CDR2 FQGNSA. The CDR3 is made up of 18 amino acids. V dropped 2 bases and J dropped 4 bases, with 18 bases sitting between them. The CDR3: CASSLKTQGRGYNSPLHF. DNA of the CDR3: TGTGCCAGCAGCTTAAAAACACAGGGCAGAGGATATAATTCACCCCTCCACTTT. Combining the CDR3 with reference TRBV7-2 and TRBJ1-6 gives the whole variable domain GAGVSQSPSNKVTEKGKDVELRCDPISGHTALYWYRQSLGQGLEFLIYFQGNSAPDKSGLPSDRFSAERTGGSVSTLTIQRTQQEDSAVYLCASSLKTQGRGYNSPLHFGNGTRLTVT.

The chain recombines TRBV7-2 with TRBJ2-2; 9 positions match TRBD2. The V gene end was trimmed by 0 bases and the J gene end by 4 bases; junction bases not matched to a gene: 6. CDR3 length: 17 residues. The germline CDR1 and CDR2 sequences are SGHTA and FQGNSA. CDR3 sequence (DNA): TGTGCCAGCAGCTTAGCGTGGGCGGGGGGGCGCACCGGGGAGCTGTTTTTT. Translating it yields CASSLAWAGGRTGELFF.

This clone was seen only a few times. The chain carries TRBV19 and TRBJ1-2; D gene ambiguous. The CDR3 covers 12 residues. Per the germline V gene, CDR1 is LNHDA and CDR2 is SQIVND (reference sequence). V gave up 6 bases and J gave up 6 bases, with 11 bases separating them. The CDR3 is CASSPYEDGYTF. For the CDR3, the DNA is TGTGCCAGTAGCCCCTATGAGGATGGCTACACCTTC.

The chain is built from TRBV29-1 and TRBJ1-2; weak D call: TRBD1 (6 bases). Germline V gives CDR1 SQVTM, CDR2 ANQGSEA. The CDR3 is 12 amino acids. V was clipped by 1 base and J by 3 bases, with 6 bases between them. CDR3 nucleotide sequence: TGCAGCGTTGAAGGACAGGACTATGGCTACACCTTC. Its translation is CSVEGQDYGYTF.

V is TRBV9 and J is TRBJ2-3; 8 positions match TRBD2. Germline lookup yields CDR1 SGDLS and CDR2 YYNGEE. After removal of 7 bases from V and 0 bases from J, the junction contained 7 bases not matched to a gene. The CDR3 spans 15 residues. CDR3 in DNA: TGTGCCAGCGGCCGGGGGGGGCCTAGCACAGATACGCAGTATTTT. This translates into CASGRGGPSTDTQYF.

The V gene is TRBV7-9, the J gene TRBJ1-3; D is perhaps TRBD1 (6 bases). Deletions cut 1 base from V and 0 bases from J, with 10 bases between. CDR1 is SEHNR, CDR2 FQNEAQ, per germline (reference sequence). The CDR3 is made up of 16 amino acids. CDR3 amino acids: CASSLGGHNSGNTIYF. The CDR3 nucleotides are TGTGCCAGCAGCTTAGGGGGGCACAACTCTGGAAACACCATATATTTT. The variable domain in full, with the rest retrieved from reference TRBV7-9 and TRBJ1-3, is DTGVSQNPRHKITKRGQNVTFRCDPISEHNRLYWYRQTLGQGPEFLTYFQNEAQLEKSRLLSDRFSAERPKGSFSTLEIQRTEQGDSAMYLCASSLGGHNSGNTIYFGEGSWLTVV.

V and J are TRBV7-9 and TRBJ2-2; D gene uncertain. Trimming stripped 0 bases from V and 9 bases from J, with 14 bases between. The CDR3 is made up of 15 amino acids. Germline CDR1 reads SEHNR; CDR2 reads FQNEAQ (reference sequence). The CDR3 here is CASSLAKQEARELFF. CDR3 sequence (DNA): TGTGCCAGCAGCTTAGCGAAACAAGAGGCCCGGGAGCTGTTTTTT.